The rows below give T cell receptor beta chains drawn from one sample of a study of Ad26.COV2.S vaccination and SARS-CoV-2 variants. Sequencing used immunoSEQ multiplex PCR; TCRdb keeps in-frame clones, though not all of them. Seen here are about 350,000 clones, around 90% observed once, and the top ten hold around 6.6%. Here the sequenced sample was peripheral blood, taken in a trial of Ad26.COV2.S vaccine versus placebo. These receptors were taken from a person between 18 and 59 years old who received the Ad26.COV2.S COVID-19 vaccine or a placebo. Each CDR3 is given with its conserved first and last residue. Fields, in order: CDR3 length, J gene, clone size, D gene, V gene, CDR3 DNA, CDR3 protein. The D gene is left open where the match is weak. Size values are once, few and many counts, or a class for expanded clones, and some rows have none.

len: 16
j_gene: TRBJ2-2
abundance: -
d_gene: -
v_gene: TRBV19
CDR3nt: TGTGCCAGTAGTATTGGCGAACACATTACCACCGGGGAGCTGTTTTTT
CDR3aa: CASSIGEHITTGELFF

len: 16
j_gene: TRBJ1-1
abundance: -
d_gene: -
v_gene: TRBV9
CDR3nt: TGTGCCAGCAGCGTCTATGCGCGACACCCGAACACTGAAGCTTTCTTT
CDR3aa: CASSVYARHPNTEAFF

len: 17
j_gene: TRBJ1-5
abundance: many
d_gene: TRBD1
v_gene: TRBV19
CDR3nt: TGTGCCAGTACTTCCCGGAGGGGGGGACAGGGAAATCAGCCCCAGCATTTT
CDR3aa: CASTSRRGGQGNQPQHF

len: 15
j_gene: TRBJ2-1
abundance: -
d_gene: -
v_gene: TRBV29-1
CDR3nt: TGCAGCGTTGTTGGCCAGGTGGGTTCCTACAATGAGCAGTTCTTC
CDR3aa: CSVVGQVGSYNEQFF

len: 11
j_gene: TRBJ2-5
abundance: -
d_gene: -
v_gene: TRBV6-1
CDR3nt: TGTGCCAGCAGTGAAAAGGAGACCCAGTACTTC
CDR3aa: CASSEKETQYF

len: 15
j_gene: TRBJ1-2
abundance: -
d_gene: TRBD1
v_gene: TRBV27
CDR3nt: TGTGCCAGCAGTTTCGCGGACAGGGGGGGCTATGGCTACACCTTC
CDR3aa: CASSFADRGGYGYTF

len: 15
j_gene: TRBJ1-1
abundance: -
d_gene: TRBD1
v_gene: TRBV30
CDR3nt: TGTGCCTGGAGTGCTCGGACAGGGCTGAACACTGAAGCTTTCTTT
CDR3aa: CAWSARTGLNTEAFF

len: 15
j_gene: TRBJ1-4
abundance: -
d_gene: TRBD1
v_gene: TRBV7-9
CDR3nt: TGTGCCAGCAGCCGAGACAGGGGGACGACTGAAAAACTGTTTTTT
CDR3aa: CASSRDRGTTEKLFF

len: 15
j_gene: TRBJ2-1
abundance: -
d_gene: TRBD2
v_gene: TRBV19
CDR3nt: TGTGCCAGTAGCCTACTAGCGGGAAATTACAATGAGCAGTTCTTC
CDR3aa: CASSLLAGNYNEQFF

len: 18
j_gene: TRBJ2-1
abundance: -
d_gene: TRBD1
v_gene: TRBV9
CDR3nt: TGTGCCAGCAGCGCCACAACGGGACAGGGTATCCCCTACAATGAGCAGTTCTTC
CDR3aa: CASSATTGQGIPYNEQFF

len: 14
j_gene: TRBJ1-2
abundance: -
d_gene: -
v_gene: TRBV5-4
CDR3nt: TGTGCCAGCAGCTTGGCCAGGGGAGACTATGGCTACACCTTC
CDR3aa: CASSLARGDYGYTF

len: 16
j_gene: TRBJ2-2
abundance: -
d_gene: -
v_gene: TRBV11-1
CDR3nt: TGTGCCAGCAGCTTATGGAGAGGGGAGCGCGCCGGGGAGCTGTTTTTT
CDR3aa: CASSLWRGERAGELFF

len: 14
j_gene: TRBJ2-3
abundance: -
d_gene: -
v_gene: TRBV29-1
CDR3nt: TGCAGCATGCGGCGGGACTGGCAGCCAGATACGCAGTATTTT
CDR3aa: CSMRRDWQPDTQYF

len: 11
j_gene: TRBJ1-1
abundance: -
d_gene: -
v_gene: TRBV12-3/TRBV12-4
CDR3nt: TGTGCCAGCAGCCCGGGCCGAAGAGCTTTCTTT
CDR3aa: CASSPGRRAFF

len: 13
j_gene: TRBJ1-4
abundance: -
d_gene: -
v_gene: TRBV28
CDR3nt: TGTGCCAGCACTACCCCCGCCCCTGGAAAACTGTTTTTT
CDR3aa: CASTTPAPGKLFF

len: 20
j_gene: TRBJ2-2
abundance: -
d_gene: TRBD1
v_gene: TRBV28
CDR3nt: TGTGCCAGCAGTGATGACAGGGGGCCTCCGCGCCTGGTTAAATCCGGGGAGCTGTTTTTT
CDR3aa: CASSDDRGPPRLVKSGELFF

len: 16
j_gene: TRBJ2-6
abundance: once
d_gene: -
v_gene: TRBV28
CDR3nt: TGTGCCAGCAATAGGGCAGACAATTCTGGGGCCAACGTCCTGACTTTC
CDR3aa: CASNRADNSGANVLTF

len: 15
j_gene: TRBJ1-2
abundance: -
d_gene: TRBD1
v_gene: TRBV7-2
CDR3nt: TGTGCCAGCAGCCCTCAGGGGGGATTGAACTATGGCTACACCTTC
CDR3aa: CASSPQGGLNYGYTF

len: 15
j_gene: TRBJ1-3
abundance: -
d_gene: -
v_gene: TRBV28
CDR3nt: TGTGCCAGCAGGACCGGCGGTAACTCTGGAAACACCATATATTTT
CDR3aa: CASRTGGNSGNTIYF

len: 15
j_gene: TRBJ2-1
abundance: -
d_gene: TRBD2
v_gene: TRBV5-1
CDR3nt: TGCGCCAGCAGCTTAAACGGGAGGGCCGGGAATGAGCAGTTCTTC
CDR3aa: CASSLNGRAGNEQFF

len: 15
j_gene: TRBJ1-6
abundance: -
d_gene: -
v_gene: TRBV19
CDR3nt: TGTGCCAGTAGCCTCCCGGGCTCGGGGAATTCACCCCTCCACTTT
CDR3aa: CASSLPGSGNSPLHF

len: 18
j_gene: TRBJ1-5
abundance: many
d_gene: TRBD1
v_gene: TRBV4-2
CDR3nt: TGTGCCAGCAGCCAAGATTGGGAGACAGGGGGAAGCAATCAGCCCCAGCATTTT
CDR3aa: CASSQDWETGGSNQPQHF

len: 14
j_gene: TRBJ1-1
abundance: once
d_gene: -
v_gene: TRBV5-6
CDR3nt: TGTGCCAGCAGCTTGGGGTGGGGGAACACTGAAGCTTTCTTT
CDR3aa: CASSLGWGNTEAFF

len: 15
j_gene: TRBJ2-1
abundance: -
d_gene: -
v_gene: TRBV9
CDR3nt: TGTGCCAGCAGCGTAGAGGCGGGGGCAGGGGATGAGCAGTTCTTC
CDR3aa: CASSVEAGAGDEQFF

len: 19
j_gene: TRBJ2-2
abundance: -
d_gene: TRBD2
v_gene: TRBV4-3
CDR3nt: TGCGCCAGCAGCTCGTCTGTAGCGGGAGGGAGCATCCTTACCGGGGAGCTGTTTTTT
CDR3aa: CASSSSVAGGSILTGELFF

len: 14
j_gene: TRBJ1-1
abundance: -
d_gene: -
v_gene: TRBV25-1
CDR3nt: TGTGCCAGCAGTATAAGGGACGGGAACACTGAAGCTTTCTTT
CDR3aa: CASSIRDGNTEAFF

len: 15
j_gene: TRBJ2-5
abundance: -
d_gene: TRBD2
v_gene: TRBV6-5
CDR3nt: TGTGCCAGCAGTTTACTAGCGGGGCGCCAAGAGACCCAGTACTTC
CDR3aa: CASSLLAGRQETQYF

len: 15
j_gene: TRBJ2-7
abundance: -
d_gene: TRBD2
v_gene: TRBV7-2
CDR3nt: TGTGCCAGCAGCTCGGGACTAGCGGGAAATTACGAGCAGTACTTC
CDR3aa: CASSSGLAGNYEQYF

len: 15
j_gene: TRBJ2-3
abundance: -
d_gene: TRBD1
v_gene: TRBV5-4
CDR3nt: TGTGCCAGCAGCTCGACAGGGGGAAGCACAGATACGCAGTATTTT
CDR3aa: CASSSTGGSTDTQYF

len: 16
j_gene: TRBJ2-3
abundance: once
d_gene: TRBD2
v_gene: TRBV19
CDR3nt: TGTGCCAGTAGGGGATTAGCGGGGGGTGGCACAGATACGCAGTATTTT
CDR3aa: CASRGLAGGGTDTQYF

len: 17
j_gene: TRBJ2-2
abundance: once
d_gene: -
v_gene: TRBV4-2
CDR3nt: TGTGCCAGCAGCCAAGTTGACCTCGGGTTAGCAACCGGGGAGCTGTTTTTT
CDR3aa: CASSQVDLGLATGELFF

len: 16
j_gene: TRBJ2-5
abundance: -
d_gene: TRBD1
v_gene: TRBV7-9
CDR3nt: TGTGCCAGCAGCTTTAAGCCGGGACAGACCCAAGAGACCCAGTACTTC
CDR3aa: CASSFKPGQTQETQYF

len: 11
j_gene: TRBJ2-2
abundance: -
d_gene: -
v_gene: TRBV5-6
CDR3nt: TGTGCCAGCAGCTCCACCGGGGAGCTGTTTTTT
CDR3aa: CASSSTGELFF

len: 14
j_gene: TRBJ2-7
abundance: -
d_gene: TRBD1
v_gene: TRBV4-3
CDR3nt: TGCGCCAGCAGCCAAGCGACAGGGTCCTACGAGCAGTACTTC
CDR3aa: CASSQATGSYEQYF

len: 14
j_gene: TRBJ1-1
abundance: -
d_gene: -
v_gene: TRBV7-9
CDR3nt: TGTGCCAGCAGCTTATGGCAGTTAAACACTGAAGCTTTCTTT
CDR3aa: CASSLWQLNTEAFF

len: 15
j_gene: TRBJ2-7
abundance: -
d_gene: TRBD1
v_gene: TRBV4-1
CDR3nt: TGCGCCAGCAGCGGACAGACAGGGGGTGTGAACGAGCAGTACTTC
CDR3aa: CASSGQTGGVNEQYF